The T cell receptor beta chain described here comes from a study of T cell responses to AZD1222 COVID-19 vaccine. The CDR3 extends over 14 amino acids. CDR1 is MDHEN, CDR2 SYDVKM, per germline. The V gene end was trimmed by 6 bases and the J gene end by 2 bases; junction bases not matched to a gene: 1. Only in-frame clones appear in the TCRdb table, and some are missing; sequencing was by immunoSEQ multiplex PCR. The repertoire holds about 99,000 clones, 88% seen once, with over 6.5% in the top ten. The clonotype originates from an adult in good health. The J gene is TRBJ2-3, the V gene TRBV28; 11 bases match TRBD2. Here the sequenced sample was peripheral blood, taken on day 0 of AZD1222 vaccination. The DNA for the CDR3 is TGTGCCAGCAGACTAGCGGGAGCCACAGATACGCAGTATTTT. This translates into CASRLAGATDTQYF.